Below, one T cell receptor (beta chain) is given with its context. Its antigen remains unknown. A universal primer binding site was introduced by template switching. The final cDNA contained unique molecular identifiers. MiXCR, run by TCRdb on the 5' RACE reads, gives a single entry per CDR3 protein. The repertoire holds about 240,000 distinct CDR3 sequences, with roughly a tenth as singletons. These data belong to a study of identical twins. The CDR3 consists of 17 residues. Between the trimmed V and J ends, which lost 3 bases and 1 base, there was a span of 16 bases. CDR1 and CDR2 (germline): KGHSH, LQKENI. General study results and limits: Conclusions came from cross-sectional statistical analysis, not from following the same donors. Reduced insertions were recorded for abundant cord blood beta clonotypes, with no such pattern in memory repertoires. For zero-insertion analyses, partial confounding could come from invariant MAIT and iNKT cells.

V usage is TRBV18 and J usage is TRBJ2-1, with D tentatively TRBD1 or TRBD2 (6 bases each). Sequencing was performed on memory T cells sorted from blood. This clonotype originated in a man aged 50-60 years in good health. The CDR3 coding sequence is TGTGCCAGCTCACCCAGACAGGCGCGGGGATCCTACAATGAGCAGTTCTTC. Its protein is CASSPRQARGSYNEQFF.